Included here is one TCR beta chain sequence, with context. Many counts were recorded for this clonotype. No cognate antigen has been identified for it. No base quality values were provided; no much bigger clone lies one nucleotide off. These data are taken from a study of neurological immune-mediated disorders (dated by TCRdb to the late 2010s). Regarding the study in general: Among the 34 multiple sclerosis patients, relapsing-remitting MS accounted for about 31 and secondary progressive MS accounted for 3. Peripheral blood TCR-beta repertoires from patients with HTLV-I-associated myelopathy (HAM/TSP), patients with multiple sclerosis, and healthy controls were compared in the study using UMI-based sequencing. The 106 TCR-beta libraries covered PBMC samples along with longitudinal samples, technical triplicates, and paired sorted CD4+ and CD8+ T-cell subsets. Of the approximately 65 subjects in the cohort, around 14 were HAM/TSP patients, about 34 were multiple sclerosis patients, and about 20 were healthy controls. The research as a whole found: The MS cluster showed no association with clinical or MRI features, and the authors stated that larger cohorts are needed. TCR clonal expansion was highest in HAM/TSP patients and lowest in MS patients, with MS patients falling below even healthy controls. Expanded clones from different subjects shared no identical CDR3 amino acid sequences, which suggests that TCR-beta repertoires were private in all groups. Repertoires from 18 of 34 MS patients were grouped by phylogenetic analysis into a cluster of related CDR3 sequences, suggesting a possible repertoire-level signature.

From the germline V gene (reference sequence), CDR1 is SEHNR and CDR2 is FQNEAQ. V is trimmed back by 6 bases and J by 12 bases, and the junction contains 5 bases that no gene match accounts for. Reading from cysteine to phenylalanine, the CDR3 counts 11 amino acids. Kept here is only the CDR3 DNA, which spans 33 bases and is read in frame from base 1. Unsorted PBMC libraries were generated from 2 million PBMCs stored in RNAlater at -80 °C until RNA extraction. The multiple sclerosis patients were enrolled in a US clinical protocol that used magnetic resonance imaging to evaluate disease progression. Peripheral blood was subjected to Ficoll-Hypaque density gradient centrifugation to isolate PBMCs, which were then cryopreserved in liquid nitrogen. cDNA was synthesized by template-switch 5'RACE using a primer with a 10-nucleotide random unique molecular identifier that tagged each TCR transcript. Every sequencing run yielded over 170 million TCR-beta sequences covering 15-18 subjects. The RNeasy kit was used for extraction of total RNA. The KAPA Real-time Library Amplification kit was used to amplify TCR-beta VDJ regions with primers targeting the TCR constant region and the 5'RACE anchor. Sample indexes and Illumina adaptors were added in a first PCR, and a second PCR then increased library yield. After Ampure bead purification, the roughly 650 bp TCR product was size-selected on a 2% E-gel SizeSelection system. Before pooling, library quality was checked on a Bioanalyzer, concentration was measured with Qubit, and libraries were quantified with the Kapa Library Quantification kit. An Illumina HiSeq 2500 sequenced the libraries paired-end 2 x 150 bp. To increase sequence diversity, about 25-31% phiX was spiked into each library pool. From the authors' description of their analysis: The quality-filtered reads were processed with the UMI-based MiGEC pipeline, whose error correction step removed more than 80% of the raw TCR sequences. VDJ genes were aligned to IMGT germline references, and clonotypes were defined by unique CDR3 amino acid sequence plus V-J genes. VDJtools evaluated clonal expansion, Shannon diversity and CDR3 relatedness (CalcPairwiseDistances, ClusterSamples); CLCbio workbench built phylogenetic trees. Clones with at least 8 unique UMIs were defined as expanded, with this threshold being based on coefficient-of-variation modelling across technical triplicates. The raw public reads went through TCRdb reprocessing: fastp at Q25, MiXCR clone calling, in-frame beta chains kept. When rows share a CDR3 protein, they turn into one entry using the most common DNA and genes. The V and J calls reflect TCRdb's pipeline rather than the authors' work. Across this sample there are about 35,000 distinct CDR3 sequences, with 3.5% to 4% seen only once. In total, the top ten clones hold 2% to 2.5% of the sample.

Sequenced input: PBMCs. This sequence was found in a young man with multiple sclerosis. The chain is assembled from TRBV7-9 and TRBJ2-1, with TRBD2 matching 7 junction bases. The CDR3 has the sequence CASSLSGAQFF. In nucleotides, the sequence is TGTGCCAGCAGTTTAAGCGGGGCGCAGTTCTTC.